Following are 3 T cell receptor beta chains from one sample sequenced in a study of graft-versus-host responses after intestinal transplantation. TCRdb's copy holds only in-frame clones and misses some; the assay was immunoSEQ multiplex PCR. The repertoire holds over 75,000 clones, with about 84% as singletons. The specimen comprised PBMCs, sampled 255 days after intestinal transplant. The source is a human patient who received an intestinal transplant, so some T cells may come from the graft donor.

Only one count was recorded for this clone. The chain uses TRBV2 and TRBJ1-5; 7 bases align to TRBD1. J gave up 3 bases and V 3 bases, and 5 bases lay outside the gene matches. Germline CDR1 SNHLY, CDR2 FYNNEI. CDR3 length equals 15 residues. CDR3 sequence reads: CASSEGGQLNQPQHF. The CDR3 nucleotides read TGTGCCAGCAGTGAGGGGGGACAGCTCAATCAGCCCCAGCATTTT.

In this sample, this clone turned up a few times. The rearrangement uses TRBV11-2 and TRBJ2-7, with 7 bases that match TRBD2. Germline trimming cut 2 bases from V and 2 bases from J; bases unmatched to any gene: 12. The V gene's germline CDR1 is SGHAT and CDR2 FQNNGV. The CDR3 consists of 17 residues. The CDR3 bases are TGTGCCAGCAGCTTAATTTCTTGGGCTAGCGGAACCTACGAGCAGTACTTC. Protein sequence: CASSLISWASGTYEQYF. The full variable domain, completed using reference TRBV11-2 and TRBJ2-7, is EAGVAQSPRYKIIEKRQSVAFWCNPISGHATLYWYQQILGQGPKLLIQFQNNGVVDDSQLPKDRFSAERLKGVDSTLKIQPAKLEDSAVYLCASSLISWASGTYEQYFGPGTRLTVT.

The rearrangement links TRBV28 to TRBJ2-4; perhaps TRBD2 as D (9 bases). Germline-derived CDR1 and CDR2 are MDHEN and SYDVKM. The CDR3 covers 23 residues. The V gene lost 6 bases and the J gene lost 0 bases, with 36 bases spanning the gap. The CDR3 loop reads CASRGTGTGTGTSIFLAKNIQYF. CDR3 coding DNA: TGTGCCAGCAGGGGGACCGGGACAGGTACCGGGACTAGCATCTTTTTAGCCAAAAACATTCAGTACTTC. The variable domain in full, with the rest retrieved from reference TRBV28 and TRBJ2-4, is DVKVTQSSRYLVKRTGEKVFLECVQDMDHENMFWYRQDPGLGLRLIYFSYDVKMKEKGDIPEGYSVSREKKERFSLILESASTNQTSMYLCASRGTGTGTGTSIFLAKNIQYFGAGTRLSVL.